This TCR beta chain was observed in a study of blood T cell repertoires in COVID-19. The overall study: Nucleic acid was either cDNA or gDNA, and it came from T cells, B-cell-depleted T cells, or PBMCs.

V dropped 2 bases and J dropped 3; count of bases not matched to a gene: 4. The CDR3 has 16 amino acids. Germline V gene sequence: CDR1 MNHNS, CDR2 SASEGT. Per the study methods: Amplifying reference gene primers gave estimates of nucleated cell counts. The method was immunoSEQ multiplex PCR; TCRdb's version includes in-frame clones alone and lacks a portion of them. That table gives V, J and clone size, and the DNA gave D and trimming. The table has about 150,000 clones, around nine tenths seen once. The sequence was collected from a human donor in a cohort sampled during active COVID-19. Material: peripheral blood. V usage is TRBV6-1 and J usage is TRBJ2-5, with 12 nucleotides matching TRBD2. The CDR3 region is CASSESPSGREETQYF. The CDR3 nucleotides are TGTGCCAGCAGTGAATCACCTAGCGGGAGGGAAGAGACCCAGTACTTC.